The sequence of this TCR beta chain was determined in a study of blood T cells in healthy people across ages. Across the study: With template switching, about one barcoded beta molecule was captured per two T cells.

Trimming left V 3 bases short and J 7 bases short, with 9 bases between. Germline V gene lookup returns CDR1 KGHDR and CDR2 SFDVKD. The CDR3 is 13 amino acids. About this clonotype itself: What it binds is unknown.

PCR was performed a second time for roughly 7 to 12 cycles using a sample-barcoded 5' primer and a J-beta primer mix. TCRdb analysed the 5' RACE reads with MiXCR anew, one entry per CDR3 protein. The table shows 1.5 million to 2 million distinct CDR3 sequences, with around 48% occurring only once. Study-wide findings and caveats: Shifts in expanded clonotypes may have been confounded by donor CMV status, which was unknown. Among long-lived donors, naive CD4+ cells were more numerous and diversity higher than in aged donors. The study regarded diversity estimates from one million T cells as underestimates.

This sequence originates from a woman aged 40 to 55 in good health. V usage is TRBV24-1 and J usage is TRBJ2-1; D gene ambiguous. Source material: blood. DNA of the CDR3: TGTGCCACCAGTGATCCGGGTGCGAATGAGCAGTTCTTC. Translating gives CATSDPGANEQFF.